The 5 T cell receptor beta chains given below trace back to one sample, sequenced in a study of cytomegalovirus exposure and HLA in healthy donors. Profiled with immunoSEQ multiplex PCR; TCRdb holds only in-frame clones, not every one. In the table there are some 84,000 clones, roughly 91% of which are singletons. Sample: PBMCs. All receptors derive from a man younger than 40 in good health and CMV-seronegative.

This chain joins TRBV5-1 and TRBJ2-7; TRBD1 aligns across 9 bases. J was trimmed by 5 bases and V by 3 bases; bases with no gene match: 6. This CDR3 region has 14 residues. Per germline, CDR1 SGHRS and CDR2 YFSETQ. CDR3 DNA: TGCGCCAGCAGCTCGGGACAGGGTGTCAACGAGCAGTACTTC. Translating gives CASSSGQGVNEQYF.

The chain has TRBV28 and TRBJ2-5; 10 bases line up with TRBD2. Germline CDR1 and CDR2: MDHEN and SYDVKM. V was clipped by 6 bases and J by 5 bases; unmatched bases: 6. The CDR3 totals 14 residues. CDR3 sequence (DNA): TGTGCCAGCAGCTCGCTAGCGGGAGTTGAGACCCAGTACTTC. Translated, it gives CASSSLAGVETQYF.

Points on this clone: Mismatch with germline at one junction end may stem from a read error. The chain links TRBV11-2 to TRBJ2-7; 7 bases align to TRBD1. The CDR3 spans 13 residues. The germline V gene encodes CDR1 SGHAT and CDR2 FQNNGV. CDR3 sequence: CASSLILGGWLDF. In DNA form, the CDR3 reads TGTGCCAGCAGCTTGATTTTAGGGGGCTGGTTGGACTTC. Supplemented by reference TRBV11-2 and TRBJ2-7, the full variable domain reads EAGVAQSPRYKIIEKRQSVAFWCNPISGHATLYWYQQILGQGPKLLIQFQNNGVVDDSQLPKDRFSAERLKGVDSTLKIQPAKLEDSAVYLCASSLILGGWLDFGPGTRLTVT.

The chain combines TRBV29-1 with TRBJ1-4, with D perhaps matching TRBD1 (5 bases). Per germline, CDR1 SQVTM and CDR2 ANQGSEA. The length of the CDR3 is 16 residues. Trimming cost V 1 base and J 1 base, with 13 bases left between them. For the CDR3, the DNA is TGCAGCGTTGAAGGCCGGAAGGGGAAAACTAATGAAAAACTGTTTTTT. It is translated as CSVEGRKGKTNEKLFF.

V usage is TRBV7-9 and J usage is TRBJ2-3; TRBD2 matches 12 bases. Germline assignment: CDR1 SEHNR and CDR2 FQNEAQ (reference sequence). Unmatched junction bases numbered 8, after V lost 4 bases and J lost 3 bases. This CDR3 spans 17 amino acids. CDR3 in DNA: TGTGCCAGCAGCTCTAAAAAAGGACTAGCGGGAACAGATACGCAGTATTTT. It encodes CASSSKKGLAGTDTQYF.